Below are 27 T cell receptor beta chains sequenced from a single sample in a study of T cell changes during pregnancy in multiple sclerosis. Using immunoSEQ multiplex PCR, the repertoire was profiled, and TCRdb retains in-frame clones only, with some absent. Of tens of thousands of clones listed, over 90% were seen once; the top ten hold about 2.6%. The sequences come from CD8+ T cells from peripheral blood mononuclear cells, collected in the third trimester of pregnancy. The receptor source for this set is a female donor with multiple sclerosis, enrolled in a pregnancy study.

This sequence joins TRBV27 and TRBJ2-5, with D possibly matching TRBD2 (6 bases). Germline CDR1 is MNHEY and CDR2 is SMNVEV (reference sequence). The CDR3 covers 11 residues. V was shortened by 6 bases and J by 5 bases, with 7 bases between the two germline ends. The CDR3 loop is CASRSGETQYF. Written as DNA, the CDR3 is TGTGCCAGCAGAAGCGGGGAGACCCAGTACTTC.

DNA of the CDR3: TGTGCCAGCAGTTTATTAACTTCTTCTGCGACAGGGGAAAACAATGAGCAGTTCTTC. Translation gives CASSLLTSSATGENNEQFF. This rearrangement joins TRBV28 to TRBJ2-1, with 8 bases aligning to TRBD1. V dropped 1 base and J dropped 5; count of bases not matched to a gene: 16. This CDR3 contains 19 residues. The germline V gene has CDR1 MDHEN and CDR2 SYDVKM.

The V and J genes are TRBV5-4 and TRBJ2-7, with 10 bases matching TRBD2. V was clipped by 4 bases and J by 0 bases; unmatched bases: 4. The CDR3 length is 15 residues. Germline V gene lookup returns CDR1 SGHNT and CDR2 YYREEE (reference sequence). The CDR3 sequence is CASSQASGSSYEQYF. DNA of the CDR3: TGTGCCAGCAGCCAAGCTAGCGGGAGCTCCTACGAGCAGTACTTC.

J is TRBJ2-3 and V is TRBV4-1; D is perhaps TRBD2 (5 bases). Per the germline V gene, CDR1 is MGHRA and CDR2 is YSYEKL. Trimming removed 0 bases at V and 5 bases at J, with 9 bases between. This CDR3 contains 14 residues. In nucleotides, the CDR3 is TGCGCCAGCAGCCAAGAGAAGACTATAGATACGCAGTATTTT. It is translated as CASSQEKTIDTQYF.

The genes are TRBV13 and TRBJ2-7; 10 bases match TRBD2. The CDR3 extends over 14 amino acids. The V gene end was trimmed by 7 bases and the J gene end by 5 bases; junction bases not matched to a gene: 8. From germline, CDR1 is PRHDT and CDR2 FYEKMQ (reference sequence). CDR3: CASMGAGGPHEQYF. DNA for the CDR3: TGTGCCAGCATGGGAGCGGGAGGGCCCCACGAGCAGTACTTC.

The V gene is TRBV5-1, the J gene TRBJ2-1; 8 bases match TRBD2. Germline values: CDR1 SGHRS, CDR2 YFSETQ. V shed 4 bases and J 6 bases; nucleotides not matched to a gene: 9. The CDR3 totals 15 residues. The CDR3 region is CASSGAGGPTNEQFF. The CDR3 DNA follows: TGCGCCAGCAGCGGGGCGGGGGGCCCGACCAATGAGCAGTTCTTC. Drawing the rest from reference TRBV5-1 and TRBJ2-1, the complete variable domain is KAGVTQTPRYLIKTRGQQVTLSCSPISGHRSVSWYQQTPGQGLQFLFEYFSETQRNKGNFPGRFSGRQFSNSRSEMNVSTLELGDSALYLCASSGAGGPTNEQFFGPGTRLTVL.

The chain recombines TRBV5-5 with TRBJ2-7; a weak D match, TRBD2 (6 bases). Trimming left V 4 bases short and J 3 bases short, with 11 bases between. This CDR3 is 13 amino acids long. Germline lookup yields CDR1 SGHKS and CDR2 YYEKEE (reference sequence). CDR3 in amino acids: CASSGLQDYEQYF. CDR3 in DNA: TGTGCCAGCAGCGGACTACAGGACTACGAGCAGTACTTC.

This clone was counted a single time. The chain couples TRBV10-3 to TRBJ2-2; 7 positions agree with TRBD1. Germline V gives CDR1 ENHRY, CDR2 SYGVKD. Trimming removed 4 bases from V and 5 bases from J; junction bases left unmatched: 1. The CDR3 consists of 13 residues. The CDR3 loop is CAISGQGTGELFF. The CDR3 DNA sequence: TGTGCCATCAGTGGACAGGGAACCGGGGAGCTGTTTTTT.

This chain joins TRBV7-9 and TRBJ2-1, with D unresolved. The CDR3 length is 15 residues. Germline CDR1 SEHNR, CDR2 FQNEAQ (reference sequence). The V gene lost 3 bases and the J gene lost 5 bases, with 14 bases spanning the gap. As DNA, the CDR3 is TGTGCCAGCAGCTTTGCGGCAGATCCCAACAATGAGCAGTTCTTC. It codes for CASSFAADPNNEQFF. Full variable domain (remainder filled in from reference TRBV7-9 and TRBJ2-1): DTGVSQNPRHKITKRGQNVTFRCDPISEHNRLYWYRQTLGQGPEFLTYFQNEAQLEKSRLLSDRFSAERPKGSFSTLEIQRTEQGDSAMYLCASSFAADPNNEQFFGPGTRLTVL.

The chain employs TRBV11-2 and TRBJ2-7; D is possibly TRBD1 (6 bases). Germline-derived CDR1 and CDR2 are SGHAT and FQNNGV. The CDR3 is made up of 13 amino acids. V lost 3 bases and J 2 bases, leaving 8 bases between the germline ends. CDR3 in amino acids: CASSFGTTYEQYF. CDR3 nucleotides: TGTGCCAGCAGCTTCGGGACAACCTACGAGCAGTACTTC.

CDR3 nucleotide sequence: TGTGCCAGCAGCACAGGACAGGGAATTGATTATGGCTACACCTTC. It codes for CASSTGQGIDYGYTF. V and J are TRBV5-8 and TRBJ1-2, with TRBD1 identical over 8 bases. V gave up 4 bases and J gave up 5 bases; unmatched junction bases: 10. This CDR3 comprises 15 residues. CDR1 is SGHTS and CDR2 is YDEGEE in the germline V gene. The whole variable domain, remainder taken from reference TRBV5-8 and TRBJ1-2, is EAGVTQSPTHLIKTRGQQATLRCSPISGHTSVYWYQQALGLGLQFLLWYDEGEERNRGNFPPRFSGRQFPNYSSELNVNALELEDSALYLCASSTGQGIDYGYTFGSGTRLTVV.

The gene calls are TRBV30 and TRBJ2-7, with TRBD2 matching over 7 bases. The CDR3 has 13 residues. Looked up from germline, CDR1 is GTSNPN and CDR2 is SVGIG (reference sequence). With V trimmed by 4 bases and J by 6 bases, 9 bases remained unmatched. This CDR3 reads CAWTRGGPSEQYF. CDR3 bases: TGTGCCTGGACCCGCGGGGGTCCCTCCGAGCAGTACTTC. The full variable domain, rest sourced from reference TRBV30 and TRBJ2-7, is SQTIHQWPATLVQPVGSPLSLECTVEGTSNPNLYWYRQAAGRGLQLLFYSVGIGQISSEVPQNLSASRPQDRQFILSSKKLLLSDSGFYLCAWTRGGPSEQYFGPGTRLTVT.

A word on this clone: An end of the junction does not agree with germline; a read error may underlie this. The V and J genes are TRBV9 and TRBJ1-1; D not resolved. Germline V gene lookup returns CDR1 SGDLS and CDR2 YYNGEE. This CDR3 contains 15 residues. The CDR3 loop reads CASSAPGGKNIEAFF. The CDR3 DNA follows: TGTGCCAGCAGCGCGCCGGGAGGGAAAAACATTGAAGCTTTCTTT. The variable domain in full, completed from reference TRBV9 and TRBJ1-1, reads DSGVTQTPKHLITATGQRVTLRCSPRSGDLSVYWYQQSLDQGLQFLIQYYNGEERAKGNILERFSAQQFPDLHSELNLSSLELGDSALYFCASSAPGGKNIEAFFGQGTRLTVV.

The rearrangement uses TRBV19 and TRBJ1-1; 8 positions agree with TRBD1. This CDR3 region has 16 residues. Germline loops: CDR1 LNHDA, CDR2 SQIVND (reference sequence). Germline trimming cut 3 bases from V and 0 bases from J; bases unmatched to any gene: 6. The CDR3 loop is CASSIPRTGMNTEAFF. CDR3 bases: TGTGCCAGTAGTATCCCCCGGACAGGGATGAACACTGAAGCTTTCTTT.

V and J are TRBV19 and TRBJ1-1, with no clear D. The V end was cut by 3 bases, the J end by 6 bases, with 11 bases between. CDR1 is LNHDA and CDR2 is SQIVND in the germline V gene (reference sequence). This CDR3 spans 13 amino acids. This CDR3 reads CASSMTPGAEAFF. CDR3 in DNA: TGTGCCAGTAGTATGACCCCCGGGGCTGAAGCTTTCTTT.

V and J are TRBV7-9 and TRBJ2-7; a possible D gene is TRBD1 (5 bases). This CDR3 has 15 residues. Trimming cost V 5 bases and J 0 bases, with 14 bases left between them. Germline CDR1 SEHNR, CDR2 FQNEAQ (reference sequence). CDR3: CASSPSQGHSYEQYF. The CDR3 nucleotides read TGTGCCAGCAGCCCCTCTCAGGGTCACTCCTACGAGCAGTACTTC.

J is TRBJ2-7 and V is TRBV9, with 13 bases that match TRBD2. CDR1 is SGDLS, CDR2 YYNGEE, per germline. The CDR3 is 17 amino acids. V was clipped by 0 bases and J by 4 bases; unmatched bases: 7. The CDR3 here is CASSVGELAGGPYEQYF. The CDR3 region has the DNA TGTGCCAGCAGCGTAGGGGAACTAGCGGGAGGGCCGTACGAGCAGTACTTC. Supplemented by reference TRBV9 and TRBJ2-7, the full variable domain reads DSGVTQTPKHLITATGQRVTLRCSPRSGDLSVYWYQQSLDQGLQFLIQYYNGEERAKGNILERFSAQQFPDLHSELNLSSLELGDSALYFCASSVGELAGGPYEQYFGPGTRLTVT.

The chain carries TRBV4-3 and TRBJ2-6; TRBD1 is a possible D gene (6 bases). CDR1 is LGHNA, CDR2 YSLEER, per germline. The CDR3 runs 16 residues. Trimming removed 0 bases at V and 0 bases at J, with 6 bases between. The CDR3 sequence: CASSQETGSGANVLTF. CDR3 nucleotides: TGCGCCAGCAGCCAAGAGACAGGCTCTGGGGCCAACGTCCTGACTTTC.

The chain carries TRBV7-6 and TRBJ2-7; 7 nucleotides align to TRBD2. With 4 bases clipped from V and 6 bases from J, the junction kept 9 bases outside the gene matches. Germline V gives CDR1 SGHVS, CDR2 FNYEAQ. CDR3 length: 14 residues. Here the CDR3 reads CASSSAGVPSEQYF. The CDR3 DNA reads as TGTGCCAGCAGCTCCGCGGGAGTCCCCTCCGAGCAGTACTTC. The whole variable domain, filled in from reference TRBV7-6 and TRBJ2-7, reads GAGVSQSPRYKVTKRGQDVALRCDPISGHVSLYWYRQALGQGPEFLTYFNYEAQQDKSGLPNDRFSAERPEGSISTLTIQRTEQRDSAMYRCASSSAGVPSEQYFGPGTRLTVT.

This chain connects TRBV7-9 to TRBJ2-7; TRBD2 agrees at 11 bases. V shed 6 bases, J shed 3 bases, and the junction held 7 bases outside the gene matches. The CDR3 has 15 amino acids. CDR1 and CDR2 (germline): SEHNR, FQNEAQ (reference sequence). The CDR3 loop is CASSPTSGMIYEQYF. Written as DNA, the CDR3 is TGTGCCAGCAGTCCGACTAGCGGGATGATCTACGAGCAGTACTTC.

The chain links TRBV11-2 to TRBJ2-7; TRBD1 aligns across 8 bases. Germline-derived CDR1 and CDR2 are SGHAT and FQNNGV. J was trimmed by 3 bases and V by 0 bases; bases with no gene match: 7. This CDR3 contains 16 residues. The CDR3: CASSLDQQGAYYEQYF. CDR3 in DNA: TGTGCCAGCAGCTTAGATCAGCAGGGGGCCTACTACGAGCAGTACTTC.

About this clone: Different DNA sequences within this sample yield the same CDR3. V and J are TRBV6-1 and TRBJ1-1; D perhaps matches TRBD1 (5 bases). There are 17 residues in the CDR3. Germline V gene sequence: CDR1 MNHNS, CDR2 SASEGT. Trimming stripped 1 base from V and 1 base from J, with 16 bases between. The CDR3 region has the DNA TGTGCCAGCAGTGAAGGGCAGCAGGGAATTTGGAACACTGAAGCTTTCTTT. It encodes CASSEGQQGIWNTEAFF.

The rearrangement joins TRBV11-1 to TRBJ2-1, with TRBD2 identical over 13 bases. The germline V gene encodes CDR1 SGHAT and CDR2 FQDESV (reference sequence). Trimming took 4 bases from V and 6 from J; bases not matched to a gene: 6. CDR3 length: 16 amino acids. In DNA, the CDR3 is TGTGCCAGCAGCTCCCTGGGACTAGCGGGGTTCAATGAGCAGTTCTTC. Translated: CASSSLGLAGFNEQFF. Using reference TRBV11-1 and TRBJ2-1 for the parts outside the CDR3, the full variable domain is EAEVAQSPRYKITEKSQAVAFWCDPISGHATLYWYRQILGQGPELLVQFQDESVVDDSQLPKDRFSAERLKGVDSTLKIQPAELGDSAMYLCASSSLGLAGFNEQFFGPGTRLTVL.

This rearrangement joins TRBV6-1 to TRBJ2-3; 8 bases are a match to TRBD2. This CDR3 region has 15 residues. Trimming removed 3 bases from V and 5 bases from J; junction bases left unmatched: 7. Germline V gene data show CDR1 as MNHNS and CDR2 as SASEGT. CDR3 in DNA: TGTGCCAGCAGTGATTTTAGCGGGGAGGTAGATACGCAGTATTTT. Its translation: CASSDFSGEVDTQYF.

The V call is TRBV5-4, the J call TRBJ2-5, with 10 bases that match TRBD2. There are 15 residues in the CDR3. Germline V lookup: CDR1 SGHNT, CDR2 YYREEE (reference sequence). Losses at the gene ends were 4 bases for V and 5 bases for J; bases not matched to a gene: 8. This chain's CDR3 is CASSPLGSGRETQYF. CDR3 in DNA: TGTGCCAGCAGCCCCCTGGGTAGCGGGAGGGAGACCCAGTACTTC.

The chain uses TRBV4-1 and TRBJ2-7; weak D call: TRBD2 (5 bases). V shed 5 bases and J shed 4 bases, with 12 bases lying between them. Germline V lookup: CDR1 MGHRA, CDR2 YSYEKL. The CDR3 runs to 13 residues. This CDR3 reads CASSYRRGYEQYF. In DNA, the CDR3 is TGCGCCAGCAGCTACAGACGGGGTTACGAGCAGTACTTC.

This clone was counted a single time. The CDR3 nucleotides read TGCGCCAGCAGCTGGACTAGCGGGAGGGCAGGCGAGCAGTACTTC. This encodes CASSWTSGRAGEQYF. This chain joins TRBV5-1 and TRBJ2-7; 15 nucleotides align to TRBD2. The CDR3 has 15 amino acids. J was trimmed by 6 bases and V by 3 bases; bases with no gene match: 4. Germline loops: CDR1 SGHRS, CDR2 YFSETQ.